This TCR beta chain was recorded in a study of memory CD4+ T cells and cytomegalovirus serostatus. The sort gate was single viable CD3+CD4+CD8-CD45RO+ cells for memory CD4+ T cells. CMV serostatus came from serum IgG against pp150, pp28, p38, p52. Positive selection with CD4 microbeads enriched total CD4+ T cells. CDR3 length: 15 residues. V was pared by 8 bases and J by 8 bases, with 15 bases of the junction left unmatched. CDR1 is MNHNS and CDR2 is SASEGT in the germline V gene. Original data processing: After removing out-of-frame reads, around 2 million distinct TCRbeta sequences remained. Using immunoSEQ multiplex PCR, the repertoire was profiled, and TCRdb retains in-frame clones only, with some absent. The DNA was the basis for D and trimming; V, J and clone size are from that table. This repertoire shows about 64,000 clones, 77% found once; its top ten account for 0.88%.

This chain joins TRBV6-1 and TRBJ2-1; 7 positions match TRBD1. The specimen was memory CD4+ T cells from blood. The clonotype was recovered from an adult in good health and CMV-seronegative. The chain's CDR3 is CASQRQGGSFYEQFF. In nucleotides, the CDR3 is TGTGCCAGCCAAAGACAGGGCGGATCGTTCTATGAGCAGTTCTTC.